Below, 12 T cell receptor beta chains from the same sample are listed, as sequenced in a study of blood T cells in healthy people across ages. A second PCR, run for roughly 7 to 12 cycles, used a sample-barcoded 5' primer plus a J-beta primer mix. Via MiXCR, TCRdb re-called the 5' RACE reads, giving one row per CDR3 protein. The sample lists under 1,000,000 distinct CDR3 sequences; about 47% were seen once. The specimen was blood. These receptors were obtained from an elderly man in good health.

At least ten counts were recorded for this clonotype. The chain joins TRBV4-2 to TRBJ2-5, with D perhaps TRBD2 (5 bases). The CDR3 sequence is 16 residues long. Germline CDR1 reads LGHNA; CDR2 reads YNFKEQ. The V end lost 0 bases, the J end lost 1 base, and 12 bases lay between the germline ends. The CDR3 region has the DNA TGTGCCAGCAGCCAAGATGAACTAGAAGGCCAAGAGACCCAGTACTTC. Its protein product is CASSQDELEGQETQYF.

This clonotype appeared a few times. This rearrangement joins TRBV7-2 to TRBJ2-7; D gene unclear. This CDR3 spans 12 amino acids. The ends were cut back, 5 bases at V and 7 bases at J, with 12 bases in the middle. The V gene's germline CDR1 is SGHTA and CDR2 FQGNSA. The CDR3: CASSPSYGEQYF. Here the CDR3 DNA reads TGTGCCAGCAGCCCTTCCTATGGGGAGCAGTACTTC.

This clonotype was picked up many times. The rearrangement joins TRBV3-1 to TRBJ2-7; D gene ambiguous. V gave up 3 bases and J gave up 9 bases, with 15 bases separating them. This CDR3 has 13 amino acids. Germline lookup yields CDR1 LGHDT and CDR2 YNNKEL (reference sequence). CDR3 bases: TGTGCCAGCAGCCAGCCAAGTCTTATAACGCAGTACTTC. As protein: CASSQPSLITQYF.

This clonotype was counted a single time. CDR3 amino acids: CASSETTGGNQPQHF. CDR3 nucleotide sequence: TGTGCCAGCAGTGAAACGACAGGGGGCAATCAGCCCCAGCATTTT. The chain combines TRBV25-1 with TRBJ1-5, with 8 nucleotides matching TRBD1. Per germline, CDR1 MGHDK and CDR2 SYGVNS. The CDR3 sequence is 15 residues long. Trimming removed 2 bases from V and 2 bases from J; junction bases left unmatched: 2.

This clonotype has ten or more counts. The chain employs TRBV20-1 and TRBJ2-7; D remains unclear. V shed 3 bases and J shed 6 bases, with 27 bases lying between them. CDR1 and CDR2 (germline): DFQATT, SNEGSKA (reference sequence). The CDR3 is 17 amino acids. In DNA form, the CDR3 reads TGCAGTGCTAGGTTGCCTAGTAGAGACGGATCACACTTCGAGCAGTACTTC. This gives the protein CSARLPSRDGSHFEQYF.

This clonotype was observed at least ten times. V gene TRBV18 combines with J gene TRBJ2-5, with D tentatively TRBD1 (6 bases). The germline V gene has CDR1 KGHSH and CDR2 LQKENI. The CDR3 is 14 amino acids. V was trimmed by 6 bases and J by 1 base, leaving 12 bases between them. The CDR3 spells CASSARDTQETQYF. CDR3 in DNA: TGTGCCAGCTCGGCTAGGGACACCCAAGAGACCCAGTACTTC. Based on the CDR3 plus reference TRBV18 and TRBJ2-5, the full variable domain is NAGVMQNPRHLVRRRGQEARLRCSPMKGHSHVYWYRQLPEEGLKFMVYLQKENIIDESGMPKERFSAEFPKEGPSILRIQQVVRGDSAAYFCASSARDTQETQYFGPGTRLLVL.

The chain uses TRBV6-4 and TRBJ2-3; D not resolved. This CDR3 is 14 amino acids long. The V end was cut by 0 bases, the J end by 2 bases, with 6 bases between. Germline V gene sequence: CDR1 MRHNA, CDR2 SNTAGT. The CDR3 coding sequence is TGTGCCAGCAGTGACTCCATTGACACAGATACGCAGTATTTT. Amino acid sequence: CASSDSIDTDTQYF.

V gene TRBV6-1 combines with J gene TRBJ2-7, with 9 bases fitting TRBD2. CDR1 MNHNS and CDR2 SASEGT come from the germline V gene. The ends lost 4 bases at V and 1 base at J; junction bases unmatched: 8. There are 16 residues in the CDR3. The CDR3 DNA follows: TGTGCCAGCAGTGCGATTAGCGGGAGAAGGTCCTACGAGCAGTACTTC. It is translated as CASSAISGRRSYEQYF.

Concerning this clonotype itself: A much bigger clone sits one base away, suggesting this may be a read error. The genes are TRBV15 and TRBJ2-5; possibly TRBD2 for D (6 bases). The CDR3 extends over 15 amino acids. CDR1 LNHNV and CDR2 YYDKDF come from the germline V gene (reference sequence). The CDR3 region has the DNA TGTGCCACCAGCAGAGATCTCACTAGCTCAGAGGCCCAGTACTTC. Protein sequence: CATSRDLTSSEAQYF.

The gene calls are TRBV20-1 and TRBJ2-7; D gene unclear. V was cut by 3 bases and J by 6 bases, with 15 bases left in between. CDR1 and CDR2 from the germline V gene are DFQATT and SNEGSKA (reference sequence). This CDR3 region has 13 residues. This chain's CDR3 is CSARSSILGEQYF. CDR3 coding DNA: TGCAGTGCTAGGTCCAGCATACTGGGCGAGCAGTACTTC.

This chain links TRBV12-3 or TRBV12-4 with TRBJ2-2; D unresolved. Trimming removed 11 bases at V and 7 bases at J, with 17 bases between. CDR3 size: 13 residues. CDR3: CACRAGLYGELFF. The DNA of the CDR3 is TGTGCCTGCCGGGCAGGATTGTACGGGGAGCTGTTTTTT.

The genes are TRBV20-1 and TRBJ2-7; 7 nucleotides line up with TRBD1. This CDR3 contains 13 residues. Germline V gene data show CDR1 as DFQATT and CDR2 as SNEGSKA (reference sequence). J lost 3 bases, V lost 4 bases, and 6 bases had no gene match. As DNA, the CDR3 is TGCAGTGCTAAGACAGGGTATAACTACGAGCAGTACTTC. Translated, it gives CSAKTGYNYEQYF.